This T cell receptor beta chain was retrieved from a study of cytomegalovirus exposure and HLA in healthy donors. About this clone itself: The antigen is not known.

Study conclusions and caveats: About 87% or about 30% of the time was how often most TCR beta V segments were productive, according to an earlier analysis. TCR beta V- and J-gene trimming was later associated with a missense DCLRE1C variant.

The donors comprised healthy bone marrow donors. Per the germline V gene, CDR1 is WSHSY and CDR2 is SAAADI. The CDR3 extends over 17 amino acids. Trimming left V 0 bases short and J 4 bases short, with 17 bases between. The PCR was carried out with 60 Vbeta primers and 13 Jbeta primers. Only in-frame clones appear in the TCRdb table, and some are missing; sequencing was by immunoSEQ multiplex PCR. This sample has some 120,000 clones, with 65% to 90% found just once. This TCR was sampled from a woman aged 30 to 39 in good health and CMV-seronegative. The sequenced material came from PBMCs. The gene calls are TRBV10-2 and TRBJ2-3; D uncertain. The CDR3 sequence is CASSESIVRLDADTQYF. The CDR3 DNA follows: TGCGCCAGCAGTGAGTCGATCGTGCGTCTAGACGCAGATACGCAGTATTTT.